These 8 T cell receptor beta chains share one sample of origin, sequenced in a study of identifying expanded T cells in peripheral blood. Method: immunoSEQ multiplex PCR; TCRdb's copy keeps in-frame clones and lacks some. The sample has 60,000 to 70,000 clones, around 83% seen once. The specimen sequenced was blood. These receptors were taken from a person between 18 and 75 years old in good health.

This rearrangement joins TRBV7-8 to TRBJ1-2, with a weak D call TRBD1 (6 bases). The CDR3 has 14 amino acids. Germline-derived CDR1 and CDR2 are SGHVS and FQNEAQ. V was pared by 5 bases and J by 0 bases, with 10 bases between. The CDR3 DNA reads as TGTGCCAGCAGCCTTACAGGGTCTAACTATGGCTACACCTTC. Amino acids: CASSLTGSNYGYTF. Full variable domain (missing parts from reference TRBV7-8 and TRBJ1-2): GAGVSQSPRYKVAKRGQDVALRCDPISGHVSLFWYQQALGQGPEFLTYFQNEAQLDKSGLPSDRFFAERPEGSVSTLKIQRTQQEDSAVYLCASSLTGSNYGYTFGSGTRLTVV.

The V call is TRBV5-4, the J call TRBJ2-5; 12 bases agree with TRBD2. The end of the DNA fits TRBJ2-7 better, so the J call may be wrong. The CDR3 extends over 15 amino acids. Germline CDR1 reads SGHNT; CDR2 reads YYREEE (reference sequence). CDR3 sequence reads: CASSFASGRAGEQYF. CDR3 coding DNA: TGTGCCAGCAGCTTCGCTAGCGGGAGGGCAGGCGAGCAGTACTTC.

V is TRBV11-2 and J is TRBJ2-4; TRBD2 is a possible D gene (6 bases). The V gene lost 0 bases and the J gene lost 6 bases, with 6 bases spanning the gap. The CDR3 covers 13 residues. Germline lookup yields CDR1 SGHAT and CDR2 FQNNGV. CDR3 region: CASSLDSGNIQYF. CDR3 nucleotides: TGTGCCAGCAGCTTAGATAGCGGAAACATTCAGTACTTC. Full variable domain (rest looked up from reference TRBV11-2 and TRBJ2-4): EAGVAQSPRYKIIEKRQSVAFWCNPISGHATLYWYQQILGQGPKLLIQFQNNGVVDDSQLPKDRFSAERLKGVDSTLKIQPAKLEDSAVYLCASSLDSGNIQYFGAGTRLSVL.

The chain is built from TRBV21-1 and TRBJ2-1; TRBD2, as called in the table, went unchecked against the DNA. TRBV21-1 counts as a pseudogene. CDR3 size: 17 residues. Here the CDR3 reads CASSTELSGTSYNEQFF. The CDR3 nucleotides read TGTGCCAGCAGCACAGAACTTAGCGGGACCTCCTACAATGAGCAGTTCTTC.

The chain couples TRBV5-6 to TRBJ1-2, with 10 bases aligning to TRBD1. CDR3 length equals 15 residues. Trimming took 4 bases from V and 2 from J; bases not matched to a gene: 5. From germline, CDR1 is SGHDT and CDR2 YYEEEE. The CDR3 DNA reads as TGTGCCAGCAGCCGAGGGACAGGGGTCAACTATGGCTACACCTTC. It specifies CASSRGTGVNYGYTF.

The V and J genes are TRBV7-6 and TRBJ1-3, with D possibly matching TRBD1 (5 bases). The V end lost 0 bases, the J end lost 6 bases, and 9 bases lay between the germline ends. Per the germline V gene, CDR1 is SGHVS and CDR2 is FNYEAQ. This CDR3 region has 14 residues. CDR3 coding DNA: TGTGCCAGCAGCTTAGCGACGGACAAAAACACCATATATTTT. This translates into CASSLATDKNTIYF. The whole variable domain, remainder taken from reference TRBV7-6 and TRBJ1-3, is GAGVSQSPRYKVTKRGQDVALRCDPISGHVSLYWYRQALGQGPEFLTYFNYEAQQDKSGLPNDRFSAERPEGSISTLTIQRTEQRDSAMYRCASSLATDKNTIYFGEGSWLTVV.

V is TRBV7-9 and J is TRBJ2-2, with TRBD2 matching 15 bases. Per the germline V gene, CDR1 is SEHNR and CDR2 is FQNEAQ (reference sequence). The CDR3 loop spans 18 amino acids. The V segment lost 4 bases and the J segment 2 bases; nucleotides outside the gene matches: 5. CDR3 nucleotide sequence: TGTGCCAGCAGCTCGGGACTAGCGGGGGGCAGAAACACCGGGGAGCTGTTTTTT. This codes for CASSSGLAGGRNTGELFF.

This sequence joins TRBV5-1 and TRBJ1-1; D gene uncertain. The germline V gene has CDR1 SGHRS and CDR2 YFSETQ. V was pared by 0 bases and J by 3 bases, with 6 bases between. The CDR3 contains 13 residues. The CDR3 reads CASSLDTYTEAFF. CDR3 bases: TGCGCCAGCAGCTTGGACACCTACACTGAAGCTTTCTTT.